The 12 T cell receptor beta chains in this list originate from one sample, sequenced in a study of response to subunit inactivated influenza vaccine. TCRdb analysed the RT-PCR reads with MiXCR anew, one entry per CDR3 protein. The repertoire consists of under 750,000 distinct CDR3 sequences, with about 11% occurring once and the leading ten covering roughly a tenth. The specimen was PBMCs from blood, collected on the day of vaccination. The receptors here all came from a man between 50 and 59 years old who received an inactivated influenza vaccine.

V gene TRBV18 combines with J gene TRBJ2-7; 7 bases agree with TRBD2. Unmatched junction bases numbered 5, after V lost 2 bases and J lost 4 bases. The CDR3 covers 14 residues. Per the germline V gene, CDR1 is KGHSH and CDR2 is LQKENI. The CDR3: CASSPGSGIYEQYF. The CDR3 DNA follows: TGTGCCAGCTCACCAGGAAGCGGGATTTACGAGCAGTACTTC.

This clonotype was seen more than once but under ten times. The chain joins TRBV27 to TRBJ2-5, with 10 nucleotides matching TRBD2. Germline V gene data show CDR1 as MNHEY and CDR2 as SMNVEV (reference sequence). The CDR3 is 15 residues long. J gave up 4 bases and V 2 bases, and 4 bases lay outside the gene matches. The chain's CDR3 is CASSLVAGGLETQYF. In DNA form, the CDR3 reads TGTGCCAGCAGTTTAGTAGCGGGGGGACTAGAGACCCAGTACTTC.

The CDR3 DNA sequence: TGTGCCAGCAGCTTCGGACCGCCCACAGATACGCAGTATTTT. Its protein product is CASSFGPPTDTQYF. J is TRBJ2-3 and V is TRBV11-2, with D hard to call. From germline, CDR1 is SGHAT and CDR2 FQNNGV. The length of the CDR3 is 14 residues. Trimming left V 3 bases short and J 2 bases short, with 9 bases between.

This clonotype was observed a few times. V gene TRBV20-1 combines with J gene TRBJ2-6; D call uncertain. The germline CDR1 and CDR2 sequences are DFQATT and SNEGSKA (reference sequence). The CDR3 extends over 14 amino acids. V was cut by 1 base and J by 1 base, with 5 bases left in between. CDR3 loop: CSARVLSGANVLTF. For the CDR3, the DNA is TGCAGTGCTAGAGTGCTATCTGGGGCCAACGTCCTGACTTTC.

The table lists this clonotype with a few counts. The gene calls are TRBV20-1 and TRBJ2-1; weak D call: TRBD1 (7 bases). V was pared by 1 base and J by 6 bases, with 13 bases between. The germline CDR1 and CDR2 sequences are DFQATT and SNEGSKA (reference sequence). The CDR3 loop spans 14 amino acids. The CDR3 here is CSARVGGGTNEQFF. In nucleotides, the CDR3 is TGCAGTGCTAGAGTCGGAGGGGGCACCAATGAGCAGTTCTTC.

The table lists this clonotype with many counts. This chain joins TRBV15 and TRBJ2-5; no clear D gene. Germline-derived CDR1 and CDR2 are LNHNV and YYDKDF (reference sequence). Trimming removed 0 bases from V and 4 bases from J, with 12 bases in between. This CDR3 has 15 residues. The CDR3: CATSRDVALGETQYF. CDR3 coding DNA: TGTGCCACCAGCAGAGACGTGGCCTTGGGAGAGACCCAGTACTTC.

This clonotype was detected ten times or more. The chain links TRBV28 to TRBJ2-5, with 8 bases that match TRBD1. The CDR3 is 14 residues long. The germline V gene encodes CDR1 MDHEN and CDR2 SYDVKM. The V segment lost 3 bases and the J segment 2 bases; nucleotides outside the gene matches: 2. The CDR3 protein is CASSFGQGQETQYF. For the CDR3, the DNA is TGTGCCAGCAGTTTCGGACAGGGACAAGAGACCCAGTACTTC.

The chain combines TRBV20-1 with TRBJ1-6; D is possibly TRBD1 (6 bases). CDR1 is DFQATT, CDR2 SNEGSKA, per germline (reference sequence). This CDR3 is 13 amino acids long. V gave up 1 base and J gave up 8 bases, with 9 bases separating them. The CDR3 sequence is CSARGGPDSPLHF. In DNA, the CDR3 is TGCAGTGCTAGAGGGGGGCCGGATTCACCCCTCCACTTT.

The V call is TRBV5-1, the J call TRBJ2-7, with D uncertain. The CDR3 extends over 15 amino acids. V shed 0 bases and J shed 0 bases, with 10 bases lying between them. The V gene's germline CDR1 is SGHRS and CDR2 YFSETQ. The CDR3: CASSLGTVPSYEQYF. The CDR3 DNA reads TGCGCCAGCAGCTTGGGGACGGTACCCTCCTACGAGCAGTACTTC.

In DNA form, the CDR3 reads TGCGCCAGCAGCCAAGGTGGGCTAGCGGGGACGGATTATCAAGAGACCCAGTACTTC. Residues: CASSQGGLAGTDYQETQYF. The chain couples TRBV4-1 to TRBJ2-5, with TRBD2 identical over 9 bases. Trimming cost V 1 base and J 2 bases; bases outside gene matches: 14. This CDR3 has 19 residues. In germline, CDR1 is MGHRA, CDR2 YSYEKL.

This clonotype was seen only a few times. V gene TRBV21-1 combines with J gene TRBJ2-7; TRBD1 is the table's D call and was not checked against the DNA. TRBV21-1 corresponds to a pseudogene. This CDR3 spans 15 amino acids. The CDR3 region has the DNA TGTGCCAGCAGCAAAGGGTGCACAGGGTCCTACGAGCAGTACTTC. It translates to CASSKGCTGSYEQYF.

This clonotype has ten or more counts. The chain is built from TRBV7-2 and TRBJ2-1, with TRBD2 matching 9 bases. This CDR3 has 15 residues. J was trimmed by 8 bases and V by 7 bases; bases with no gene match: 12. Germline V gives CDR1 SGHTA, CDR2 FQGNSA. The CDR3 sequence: CASTSLAGRVDEQFF. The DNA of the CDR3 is TGTGCCAGCACCTCGCTAGCGGGACGGGTCGATGAGCAGTTCTTC.